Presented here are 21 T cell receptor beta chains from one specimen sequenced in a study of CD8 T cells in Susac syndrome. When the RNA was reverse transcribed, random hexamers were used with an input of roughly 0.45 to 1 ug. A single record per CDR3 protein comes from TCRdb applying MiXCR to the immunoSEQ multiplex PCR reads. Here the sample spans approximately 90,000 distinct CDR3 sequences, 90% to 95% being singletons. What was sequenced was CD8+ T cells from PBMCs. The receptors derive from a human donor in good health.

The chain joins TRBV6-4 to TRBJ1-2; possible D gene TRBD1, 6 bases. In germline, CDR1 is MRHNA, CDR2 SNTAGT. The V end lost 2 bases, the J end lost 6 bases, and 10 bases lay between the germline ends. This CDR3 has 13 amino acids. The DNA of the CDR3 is TGTGCCAGCAGTGACGGCAGGGGCGATGGCTACACCTTC. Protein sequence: CASSDGRGDGYTF.

The CDR3 protein is CSAAGGNYNEQFF. The DNA for the CDR3 is TGCAGCGCTGCGGGGGGTAATTACAATGAGCAGTTCTTC. The chain uses TRBV29-1 and TRBJ2-1; the match to TRBD2 covers 8 bases. The CDR3 extends over 13 amino acids. Losses at the gene ends were 7 bases for V and 4 bases for J; bases not matched to a gene: 6. Per germline, CDR1 SQVTM and CDR2 ANQGSEA.

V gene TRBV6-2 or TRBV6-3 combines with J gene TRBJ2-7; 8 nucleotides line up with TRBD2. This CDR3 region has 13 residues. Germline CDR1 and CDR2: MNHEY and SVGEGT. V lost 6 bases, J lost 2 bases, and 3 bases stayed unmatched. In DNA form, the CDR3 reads TGTGCCAGCAGGCGGGGGGCAACCTACGAGCAGTACTTC. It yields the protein CASRRGATYEQYF.

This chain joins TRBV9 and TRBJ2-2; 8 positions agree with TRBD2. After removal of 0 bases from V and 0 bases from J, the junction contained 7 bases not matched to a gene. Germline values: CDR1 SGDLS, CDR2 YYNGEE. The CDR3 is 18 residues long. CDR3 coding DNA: TGTGCCAGCAGCGTAGGTGGTAGCGGGACCTCGAACACCGGGGAGCTGTTTTTT. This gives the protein CASSVGGSGTSNTGELFF.

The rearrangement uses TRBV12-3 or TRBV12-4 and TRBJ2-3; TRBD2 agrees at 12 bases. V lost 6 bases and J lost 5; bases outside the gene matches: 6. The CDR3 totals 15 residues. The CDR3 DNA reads TGTGCCAGCAGCCGGACTAGCGGGGAGAGAGATACGCAGTATTTT. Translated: CASSRTSGERDTQYF.

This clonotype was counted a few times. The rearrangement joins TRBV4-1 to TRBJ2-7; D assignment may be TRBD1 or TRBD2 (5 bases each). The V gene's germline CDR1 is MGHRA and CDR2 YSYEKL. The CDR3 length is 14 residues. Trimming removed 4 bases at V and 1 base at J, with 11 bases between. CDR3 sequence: CASSPTEGSYEQYF. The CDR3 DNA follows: TGCGCCAGCAGCCCGACAGAGGGGTCCTACGAGCAGTACTTC.

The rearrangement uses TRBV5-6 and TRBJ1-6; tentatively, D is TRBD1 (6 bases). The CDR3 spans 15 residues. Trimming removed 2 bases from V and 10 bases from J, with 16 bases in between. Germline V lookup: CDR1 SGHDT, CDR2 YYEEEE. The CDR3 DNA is TGTGCCAGCAGCTTTGGTCCTGGGGGCCACTCACCCCTCCACTTT. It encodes CASSFGPGGHSPLHF.

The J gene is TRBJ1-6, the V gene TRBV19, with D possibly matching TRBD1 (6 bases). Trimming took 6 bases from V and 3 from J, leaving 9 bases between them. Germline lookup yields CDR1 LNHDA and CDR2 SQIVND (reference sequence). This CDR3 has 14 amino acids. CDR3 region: CASRDSYYNSPLHF. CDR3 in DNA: TGTGCCAGTAGGGACAGCTACTATAATTCACCCCTCCACTTT.

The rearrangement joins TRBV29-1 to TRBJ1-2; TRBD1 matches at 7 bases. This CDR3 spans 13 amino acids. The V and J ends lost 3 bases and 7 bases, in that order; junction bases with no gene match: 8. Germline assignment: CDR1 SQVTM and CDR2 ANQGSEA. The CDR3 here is CSVEGLGGSGYTF. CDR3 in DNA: TGCAGCGTTGAGGGTCTAGGGGGCAGTGGCTACACCTTC.

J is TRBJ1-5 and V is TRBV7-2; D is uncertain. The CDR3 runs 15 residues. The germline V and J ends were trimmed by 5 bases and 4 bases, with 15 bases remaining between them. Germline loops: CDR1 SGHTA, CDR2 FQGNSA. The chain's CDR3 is CASSPGGIANQPQHF. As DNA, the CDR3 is TGTGCCAGCAGCCCGGGTGGAATTGCAAATCAGCCCCAGCATTTT.

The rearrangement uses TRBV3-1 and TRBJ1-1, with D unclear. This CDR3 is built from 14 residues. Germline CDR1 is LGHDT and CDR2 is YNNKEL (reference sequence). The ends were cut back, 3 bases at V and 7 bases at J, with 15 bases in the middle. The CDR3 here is CASSHPGRGDEAFF. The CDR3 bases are TGTGCCAGCAGCCATCCCGGACGGGGAGATGAAGCTTTCTTT.

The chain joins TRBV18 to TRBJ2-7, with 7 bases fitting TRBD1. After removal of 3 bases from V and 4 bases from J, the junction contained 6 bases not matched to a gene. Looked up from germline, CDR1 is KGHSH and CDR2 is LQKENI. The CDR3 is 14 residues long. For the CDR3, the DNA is TGTGCCAGCTCACCGACAGGGATAGTATACGAGCAGTACTTC. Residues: CASSPTGIVYEQYF.

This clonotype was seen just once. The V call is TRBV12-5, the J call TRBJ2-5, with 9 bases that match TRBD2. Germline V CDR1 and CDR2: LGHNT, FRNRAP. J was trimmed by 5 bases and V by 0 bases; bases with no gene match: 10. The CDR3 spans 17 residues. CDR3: CASGLVLRGLAQETQYF. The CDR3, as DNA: TGTGCTAGTGGTTTGGTTCTGAGGGGACTAGCACAGGAGACCCAGTACTTC. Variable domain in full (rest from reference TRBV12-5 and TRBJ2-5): DARVTQTPRHKVTEMGQEVTMRCQPILGHNTVFWYRQTMMQGLELLAYFRNRAPLDDSGMPKDRFSAEMPDATLATLKIQPSEPRDSAVYFCASGLVLRGLAQETQYFGPGTRLLVL.

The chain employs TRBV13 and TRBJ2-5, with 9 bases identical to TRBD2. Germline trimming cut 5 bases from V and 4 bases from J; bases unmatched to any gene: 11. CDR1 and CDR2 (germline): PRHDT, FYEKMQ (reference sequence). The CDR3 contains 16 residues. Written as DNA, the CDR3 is TGTGCCAGCAGCAAGGAGCGGACTAGCGCGACAGAGACCCAGTACTTC. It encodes CASSKERTSATETQYF.

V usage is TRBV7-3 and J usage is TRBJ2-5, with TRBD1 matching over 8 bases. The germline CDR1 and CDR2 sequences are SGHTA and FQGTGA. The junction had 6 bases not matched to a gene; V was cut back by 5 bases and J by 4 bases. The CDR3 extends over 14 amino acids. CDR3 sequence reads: CASSQLGTGETQYF. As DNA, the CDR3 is TGTGCCAGCAGCCAACTAGGGACAGGAGAGACCCAGTACTTC.

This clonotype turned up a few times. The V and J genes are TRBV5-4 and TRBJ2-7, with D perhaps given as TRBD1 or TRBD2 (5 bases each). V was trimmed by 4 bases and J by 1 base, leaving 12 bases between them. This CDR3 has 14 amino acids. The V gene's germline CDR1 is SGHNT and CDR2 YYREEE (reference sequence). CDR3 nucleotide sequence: TGTGCCAGCAGCCCCGGGACGGGATCCTACGAGCAGTACTTC. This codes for CASSPGTGSYEQYF.

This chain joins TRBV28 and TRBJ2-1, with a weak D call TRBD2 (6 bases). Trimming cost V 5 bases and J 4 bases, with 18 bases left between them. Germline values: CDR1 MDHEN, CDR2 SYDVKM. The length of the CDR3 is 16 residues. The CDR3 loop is CASSTSSEATYNEQFF. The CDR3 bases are TGTGCCAGCAGTACCTCTAGCGAGGCCACATACAATGAGCAGTTCTTC. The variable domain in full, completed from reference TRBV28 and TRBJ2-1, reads DVKVTQSSRYLVKRTGEKVFLECVQDMDHENMFWYRQDPGLGLRLIYFSYDVKMKEKGDIPEGYSVSREKKERFSLILESASTNQTSMYLCASSTSSEATYNEQFFGPGTRLTVL.

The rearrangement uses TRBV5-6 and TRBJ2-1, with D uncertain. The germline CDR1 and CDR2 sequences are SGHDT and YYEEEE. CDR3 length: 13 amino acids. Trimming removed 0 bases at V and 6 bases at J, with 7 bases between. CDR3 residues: CASSLDTSNEQFF. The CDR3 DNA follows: TGTGCCAGCAGCTTGGACACCTCCAATGAGCAGTTCTTC.

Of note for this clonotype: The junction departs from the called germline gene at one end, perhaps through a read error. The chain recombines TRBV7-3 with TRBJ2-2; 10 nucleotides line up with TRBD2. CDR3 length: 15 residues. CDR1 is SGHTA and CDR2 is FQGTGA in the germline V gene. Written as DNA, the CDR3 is TGTGCCAGCATCGGACTAGCGGTTAACACCGGGGAGCCGTTTTTT. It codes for CASIGLAVNTGEPFF.

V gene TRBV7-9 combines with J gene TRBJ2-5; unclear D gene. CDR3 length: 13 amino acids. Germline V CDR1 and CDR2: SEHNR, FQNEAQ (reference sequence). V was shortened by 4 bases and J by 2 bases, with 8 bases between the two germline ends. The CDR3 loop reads CASSSDGQETQYF. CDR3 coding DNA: TGTGCCAGCAGCTCGGACGGACAAGAGACCCAGTACTTC.

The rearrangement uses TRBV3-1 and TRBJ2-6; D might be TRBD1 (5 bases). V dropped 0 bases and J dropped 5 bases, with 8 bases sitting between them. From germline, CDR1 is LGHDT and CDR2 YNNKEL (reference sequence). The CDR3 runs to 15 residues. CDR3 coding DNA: TGTGCCAGCAGCCAAGAAGGGGCCTGGGCCAACGTCCTGACTTTC. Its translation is CASSQEGAWANVLTF.